This paragraph reports one T cell receptor (beta chain). These data come from a study of T cell changes during pregnancy in multiple sclerosis. The V gene's germline CDR1 is SGHRS and CDR2 YFSETQ. CDR3 length: 14 amino acids. V lost 2 bases and J 0 bases, leaving 8 bases between the germline ends. The method was immunoSEQ multiplex PCR; TCRdb's version includes in-frame clones alone and lacks a portion of them. The repertoire holds 50,000 to 65,000 clones, with more than 85% as singletons. V gene TRBV5-1 combines with J gene TRBJ1-2; possibly TRBD1 for D (5 bases). Sequenced here: CD4+ T cells from peripheral blood mononuclear cells, sampled in the third trimester of pregnancy. The TCR was taken from a female donor with multiple sclerosis, enrolled in a pregnancy study. The CDR3 nucleotides are TGCGCCAGCAGCTTCCAGGGCTCTAACTATGGCTACACCTTC. This codes for CASSFQGSNYGYTF.